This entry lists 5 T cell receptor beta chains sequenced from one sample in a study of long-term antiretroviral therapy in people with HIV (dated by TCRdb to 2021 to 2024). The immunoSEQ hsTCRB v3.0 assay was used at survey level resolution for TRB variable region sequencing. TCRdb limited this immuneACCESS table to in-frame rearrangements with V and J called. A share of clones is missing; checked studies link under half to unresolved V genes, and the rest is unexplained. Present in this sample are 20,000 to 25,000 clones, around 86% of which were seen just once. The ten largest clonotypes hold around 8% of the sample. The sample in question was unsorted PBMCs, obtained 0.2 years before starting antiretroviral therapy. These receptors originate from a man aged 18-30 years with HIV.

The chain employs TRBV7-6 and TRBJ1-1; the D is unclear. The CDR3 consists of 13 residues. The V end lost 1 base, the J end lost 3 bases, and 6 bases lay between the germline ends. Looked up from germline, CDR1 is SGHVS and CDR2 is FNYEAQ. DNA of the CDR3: TGTGCCAGCAGCTTAGATAGAGACACTGAAGCTTTCTTT. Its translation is CASSLDRDTEAFF.

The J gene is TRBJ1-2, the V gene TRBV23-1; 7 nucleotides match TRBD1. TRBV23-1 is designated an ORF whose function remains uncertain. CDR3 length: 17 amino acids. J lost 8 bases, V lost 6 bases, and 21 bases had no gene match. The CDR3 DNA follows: TGCGCCAGCAGGAGGGGGGACAGAACGTTCCGGGCTCGCGGCTACACCTTC. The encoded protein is CASRRGDRTFRARGYTF.

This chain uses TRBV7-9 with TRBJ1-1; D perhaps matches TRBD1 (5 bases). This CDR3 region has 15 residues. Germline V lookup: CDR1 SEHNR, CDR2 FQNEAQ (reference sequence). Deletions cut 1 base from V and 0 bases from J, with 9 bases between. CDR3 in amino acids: CASSLGGGMNTEAFF. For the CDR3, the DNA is TGTGCCAGCAGCTTAGGCGGGGGGATGAACACTGAAGCTTTCTTT.

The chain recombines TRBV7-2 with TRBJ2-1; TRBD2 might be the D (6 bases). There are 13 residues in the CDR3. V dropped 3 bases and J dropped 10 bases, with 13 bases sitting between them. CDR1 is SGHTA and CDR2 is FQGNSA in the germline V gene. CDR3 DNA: TGTGCCAGCAGCTTCGGGAGTGCTAGGGAGCAGTTCTTC. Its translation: CASSFGSAREQFF.

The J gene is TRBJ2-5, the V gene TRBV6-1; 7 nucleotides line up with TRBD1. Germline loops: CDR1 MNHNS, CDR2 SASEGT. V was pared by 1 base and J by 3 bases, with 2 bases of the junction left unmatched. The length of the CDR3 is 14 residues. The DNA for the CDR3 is TGTGCCAGCAGTGAAGAAGGGGGCGAAGAGACCCAGTACTTC. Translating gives CASSEEGGEETQYF.